The following is a T cell receptor (beta chain) sequence with its context. Its antigen is as yet unknown. This specimen belongs to a study of blood T cells in healthy people across ages. Broader study findings: Donors of long life had a larger count of naive CD4+ cells and greater diversity than aged donors. TCR beta diversity, measured per million T cells, fell in a roughly linear way with age.

Next came a second PCR, run for about 7 to 12 cycles, which used a sample-barcoded 5' primer along with a J-beta primer mix. TCRdb reanalysed the 5' RACE reads using MiXCR and keeps one entry per CDR3 protein. This table holds around 1,000,000 distinct CDR3 sequences, roughly two fifths found once. Trimming at V came to 2 bases and at J to 7 bases, leaving 0 bases not matched to a gene. Germline lookup yields CDR1 MNHNY and CDR2 SVGAGI (reference sequence). The CDR3 spans 13 residues. The rearrangement uses TRBV6-6 and TRBJ1-4, with 8 bases aligning to TRBD1. The sequencing input was blood. The TCR was taken from a man younger than 35 in good health. Written as DNA, the CDR3 is TGTGCCAGCAGTTACGGACAGGGTGAAAAACTGTTTTTT. It is translated as CASSYGQGEKLFF.